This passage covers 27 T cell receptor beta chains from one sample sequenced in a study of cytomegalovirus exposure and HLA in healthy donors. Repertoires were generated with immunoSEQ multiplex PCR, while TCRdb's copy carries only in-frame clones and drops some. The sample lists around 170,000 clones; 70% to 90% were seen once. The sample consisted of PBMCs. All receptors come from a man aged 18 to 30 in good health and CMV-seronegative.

The CDR3 sequence is CSVEGRGGQSSDTQYF. The CDR3 DNA follows: TGCAGCGTTGAAGGTCGAGGGGGCCAATCGAGTGATACGCAGTATTTT. The genes are TRBV29-1 and TRBJ2-3; 7 bases fit TRBD1. Trimming took 1 base from V and 6 from J; bases not matched to a gene: 13. Per the germline V gene, CDR1 is SQVTM and CDR2 is ANQGSEA. The CDR3 covers 16 residues.

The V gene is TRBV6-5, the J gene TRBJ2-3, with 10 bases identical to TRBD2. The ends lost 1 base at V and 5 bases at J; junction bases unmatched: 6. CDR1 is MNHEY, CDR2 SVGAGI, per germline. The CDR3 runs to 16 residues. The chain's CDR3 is CASSYWSGRAIDTQYF. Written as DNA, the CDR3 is TGTGCCAGCAGTTACTGGAGCGGGAGGGCCATAGATACGCAGTATTTT.

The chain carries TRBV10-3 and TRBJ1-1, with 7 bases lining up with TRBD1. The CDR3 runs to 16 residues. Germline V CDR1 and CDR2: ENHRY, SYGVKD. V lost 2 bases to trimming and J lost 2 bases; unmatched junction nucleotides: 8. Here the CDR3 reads CAISEDRAQGNTEAFF. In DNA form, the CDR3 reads TGTGCCATCAGTGAGGACAGGGCCCAAGGTAACACTGAAGCTTTCTTT.

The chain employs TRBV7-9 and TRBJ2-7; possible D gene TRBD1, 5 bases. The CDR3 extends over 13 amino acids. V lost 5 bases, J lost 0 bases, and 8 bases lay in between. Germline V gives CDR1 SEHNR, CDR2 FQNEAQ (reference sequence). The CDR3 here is CASSADSSYEQYV. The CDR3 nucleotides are TGTGCCAGCAGCGCCGACAGCTCCTACGAGCAGTACGTC.

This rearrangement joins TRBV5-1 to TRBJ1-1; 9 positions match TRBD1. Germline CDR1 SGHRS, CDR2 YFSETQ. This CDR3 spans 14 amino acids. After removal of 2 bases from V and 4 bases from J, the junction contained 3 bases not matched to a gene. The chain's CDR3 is CASSLTGGRTEAFF. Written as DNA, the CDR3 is TGCGCCAGCAGCTTAACAGGGGGCCGCACTGAAGCTTTCTTT.

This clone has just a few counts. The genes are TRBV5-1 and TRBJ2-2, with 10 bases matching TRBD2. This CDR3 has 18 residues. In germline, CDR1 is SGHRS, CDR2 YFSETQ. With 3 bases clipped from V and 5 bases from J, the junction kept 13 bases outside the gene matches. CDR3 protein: CASSSGLLAGVGTGELFF. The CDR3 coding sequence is TGCGCCAGCAGCTCCGGGTTGCTAGCGGGAGTAGGTACCGGGGAGCTGTTTTTT.

The CDR3 loop is CASSPSAPLTGSNYGYTF. The CDR3 nucleotides read TGTGCCAGCTCACCTTCCGCGCCTTTGACAGGTTCTAACTATGGCTACACCTTC. The gene calls are TRBV18 and TRBJ1-2, with a weak D call TRBD1 (6 bases). The CDR3 runs 18 residues. Germline-derived CDR1 and CDR2 are KGHSH and LQKENI. Trimming shortened V by 3 bases and J by 0 bases, and 20 bases separated the two germline ends.

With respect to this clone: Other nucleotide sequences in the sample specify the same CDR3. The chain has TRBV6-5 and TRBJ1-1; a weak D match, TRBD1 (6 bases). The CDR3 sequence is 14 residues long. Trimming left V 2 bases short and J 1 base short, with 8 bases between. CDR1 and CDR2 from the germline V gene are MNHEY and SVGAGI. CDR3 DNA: TGTGCCAGCAGTTACCGGACAGAGAACACTGAAGCTTTCTTT. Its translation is CASSYRTENTEAFF.

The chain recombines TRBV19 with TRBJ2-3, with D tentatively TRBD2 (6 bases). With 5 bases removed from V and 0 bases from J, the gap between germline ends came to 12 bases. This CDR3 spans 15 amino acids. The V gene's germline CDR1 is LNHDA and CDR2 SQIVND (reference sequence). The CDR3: CASSQLGGSTDTQYF. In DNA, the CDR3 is TGTGCCAGTAGTCAGTTGGGAGGAAGCACAGATACGCAGTATTTT.

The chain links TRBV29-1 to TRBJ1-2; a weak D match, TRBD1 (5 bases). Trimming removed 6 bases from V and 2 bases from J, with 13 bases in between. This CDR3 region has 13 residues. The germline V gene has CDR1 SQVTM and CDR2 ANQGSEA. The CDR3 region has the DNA TGCAGCGTACCAGGGCCCTCAAACTATGGCTACACCTTC. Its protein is CSVPGPSNYGYTF. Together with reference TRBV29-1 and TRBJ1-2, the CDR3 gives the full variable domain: SAVISQKPSRDICQRGTSLTIQCQVDSQVTMMFWYRQQPGQSLTLIATANQGSEATYESGFVIDKFPISRPNLTFSTLTVSNMSPEDSSIYLCSVPGPSNYGYTFGSGTRLTVV.

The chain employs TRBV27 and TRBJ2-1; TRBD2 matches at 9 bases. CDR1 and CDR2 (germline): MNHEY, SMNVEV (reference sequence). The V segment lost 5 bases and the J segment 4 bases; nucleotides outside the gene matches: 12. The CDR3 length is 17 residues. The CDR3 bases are TGTGCCAGCAGTCTCAGTAGCGGGAGAAGTCTGTACAATGAGCAGTTCTTC. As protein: CASSLSSGRSLYNEQFF.

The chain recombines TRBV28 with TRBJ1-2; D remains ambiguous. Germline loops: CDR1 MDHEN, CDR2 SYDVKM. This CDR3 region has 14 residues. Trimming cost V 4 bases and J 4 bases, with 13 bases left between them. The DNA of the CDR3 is TGTGCCAGCAGTTCGGAGGGCAGGCTCTATGGCTACACCTTC. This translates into CASSSEGRLYGYTF.

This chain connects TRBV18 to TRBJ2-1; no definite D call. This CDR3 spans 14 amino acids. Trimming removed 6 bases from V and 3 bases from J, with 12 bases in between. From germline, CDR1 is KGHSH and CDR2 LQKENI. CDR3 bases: TGTGCCAGCTCCGTCGTCCCTAACTACAATGAGCAGTTCTTC. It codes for CASSVVPNYNEQFF.

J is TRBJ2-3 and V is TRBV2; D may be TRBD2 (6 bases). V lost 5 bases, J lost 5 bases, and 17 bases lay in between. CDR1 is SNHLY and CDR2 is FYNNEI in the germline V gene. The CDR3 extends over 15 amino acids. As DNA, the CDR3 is TGTGCCAGCAGTTTGACAGACCCGCGGGGAGATACGCAGTATTTT. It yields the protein CASSLTDPRGDTQYF.

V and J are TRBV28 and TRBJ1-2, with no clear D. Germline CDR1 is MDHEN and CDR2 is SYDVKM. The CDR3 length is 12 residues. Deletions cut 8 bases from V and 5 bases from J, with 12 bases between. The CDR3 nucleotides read TGTGCCAGCGGCGTTGGGAGGTATGGCTACACCTTC. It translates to CASGVGRYGYTF.

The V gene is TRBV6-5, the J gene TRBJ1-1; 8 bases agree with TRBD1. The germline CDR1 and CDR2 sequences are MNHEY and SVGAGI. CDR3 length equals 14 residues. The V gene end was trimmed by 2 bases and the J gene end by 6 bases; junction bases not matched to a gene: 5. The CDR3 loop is CASSYGQGAPEAFF. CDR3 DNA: TGTGCCAGCAGTTACGGGCAGGGGGCTCCTGAAGCTTTCTTT.

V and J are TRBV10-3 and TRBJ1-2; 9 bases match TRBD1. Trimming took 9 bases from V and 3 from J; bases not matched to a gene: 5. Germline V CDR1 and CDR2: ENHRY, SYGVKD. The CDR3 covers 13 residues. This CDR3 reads CAITGGDDYGYTF. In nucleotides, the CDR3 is TGTGCCATAACAGGGGGCGATGACTATGGCTACACCTTC.

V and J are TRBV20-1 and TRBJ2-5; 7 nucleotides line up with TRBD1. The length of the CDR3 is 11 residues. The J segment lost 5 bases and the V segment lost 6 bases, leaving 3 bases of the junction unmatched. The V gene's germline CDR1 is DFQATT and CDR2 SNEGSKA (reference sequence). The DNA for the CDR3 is TGCAGTGCGAGGGACAGCGAGACCCAGTACTTC. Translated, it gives CSARDSETQYF.

In nucleotides, the CDR3 is TGCGCCAGCAGCCAAGAAAGAACGGGACAGGGGTACGAGCAGTACTTC. Amino acid sequence: CASSQERTGQGYEQYF. The chain combines TRBV4-3 with TRBJ2-7; 10 bases are shared with TRBD1. The germline V gene encodes CDR1 LGHNA and CDR2 YSLEER. V lost 0 bases, J lost 4 bases, and 6 bases stayed unmatched. This CDR3 has 16 residues.

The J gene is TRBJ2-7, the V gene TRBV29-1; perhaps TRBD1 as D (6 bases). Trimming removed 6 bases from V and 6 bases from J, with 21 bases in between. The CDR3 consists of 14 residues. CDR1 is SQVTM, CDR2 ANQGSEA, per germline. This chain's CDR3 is CSVERGSMGCEQYF. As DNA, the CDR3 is TGCAGCGTGGAAAGGGGGAGTATGGGCTGCGAGCAGTACTTC.

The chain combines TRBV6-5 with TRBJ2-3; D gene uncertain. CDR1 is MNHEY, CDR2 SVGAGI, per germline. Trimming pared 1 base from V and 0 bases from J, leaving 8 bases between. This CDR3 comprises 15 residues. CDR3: CASSYFLVSTDTQYF. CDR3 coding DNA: TGTGCCAGCAGTTACTTCCTTGTGAGCACAGATACGCAGTATTTT.

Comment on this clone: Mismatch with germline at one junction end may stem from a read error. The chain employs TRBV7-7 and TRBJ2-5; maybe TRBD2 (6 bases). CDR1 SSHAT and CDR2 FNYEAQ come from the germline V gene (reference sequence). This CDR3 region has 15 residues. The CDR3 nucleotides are TGTGCTAGCAGCTTAGGAGGAGGGGAGTCGGAGACCCAGTACTTC. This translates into CASSLGGGESETQYF.

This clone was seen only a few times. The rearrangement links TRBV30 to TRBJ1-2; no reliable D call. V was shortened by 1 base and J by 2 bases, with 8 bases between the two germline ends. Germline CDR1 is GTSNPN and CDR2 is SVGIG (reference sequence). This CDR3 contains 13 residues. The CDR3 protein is CAWSATVNYGYTF. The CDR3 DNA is TGTGCCTGGAGTGCTACAGTGAACTATGGCTACACCTTC.

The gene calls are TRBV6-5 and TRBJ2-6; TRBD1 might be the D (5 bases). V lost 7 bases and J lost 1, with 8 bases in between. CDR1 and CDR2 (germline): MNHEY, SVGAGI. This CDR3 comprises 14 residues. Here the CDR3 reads CASTDRSGANVLTF. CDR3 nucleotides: TGTGCCAGCACCGACAGATCTGGGGCCAACGTCCTGACTTTC.

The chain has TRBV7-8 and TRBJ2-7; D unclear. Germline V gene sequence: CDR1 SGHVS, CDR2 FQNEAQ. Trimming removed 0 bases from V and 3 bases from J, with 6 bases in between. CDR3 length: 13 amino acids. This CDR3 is CASSLASYYEQYF. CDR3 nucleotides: TGTGCCAGCAGCTTAGCGTCCTACTACGAGCAGTACTTC.

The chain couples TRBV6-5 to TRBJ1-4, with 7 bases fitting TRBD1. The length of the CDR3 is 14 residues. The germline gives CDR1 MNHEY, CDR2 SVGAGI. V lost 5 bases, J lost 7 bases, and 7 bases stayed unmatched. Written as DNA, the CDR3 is TGTGCCAGCAGTCCAGTGACAGGGTTTGAAAAACTGTTTTTT. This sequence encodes CASSPVTGFEKLFF.

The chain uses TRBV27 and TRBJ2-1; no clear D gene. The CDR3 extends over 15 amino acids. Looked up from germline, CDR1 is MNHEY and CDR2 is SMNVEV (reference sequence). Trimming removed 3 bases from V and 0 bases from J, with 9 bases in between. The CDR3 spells CASSLERSSYNEQFF. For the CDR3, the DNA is TGTGCCAGCAGTTTGGAAAGGAGCTCCTACAATGAGCAGTTCTTC.